The 10 T cell receptor beta chains below all came from one sample that was sequenced in a study of T-cell reconstitution after alpha-beta-depleted transplantation in children. Unique molecular identifiers tagged the TCRbeta library. TCRdb ran MiXCR on the PCR reads and lists one entry per CDR3 protein. The table shows about 610,000 distinct CDR3 sequences, with more than 9% occurring only once. The specimen was PBMCs from the stem cell graft donor, collected from the stem cell graft. The receptors originated from a human donor who donated a stem cell graft to a child with acute myeloid leukemia.

The chain is built from TRBV6-2 or TRBV6-3 and TRBJ2-7; D call uncertain. Germline-derived CDR1 and CDR2 are MNHEY and SVGEGT. Trimming removed 2 bases at V and 2 bases at J, with 7 bases between. The CDR3 consists of 13 residues. CDR3 residues: CASSYVGTYEQYF. CDR3 in DNA: TGTGCCAGCAGTTACGTGGGAACCTACGAGCAGTACTTC.

This rearrangement joins TRBV11-2 to TRBJ2-3; 8 bases are shared with TRBD1. The CDR3 runs 15 residues. Germline V gene sequence: CDR1 SGHAT, CDR2 FQNNGV. V gave up 1 base and J gave up 5 bases; unmatched junction bases: 5. CDR3 in amino acids: CASSLADRGGDTQYF. CDR3 in DNA: TGTGCCAGCAGCTTAGCCGACAGGGGAGGAGATACGCAGTATTTT.

V usage is TRBV18 and J usage is TRBJ2-1; no reliable D call. V was cut by 2 bases and J by 9 bases, with 5 bases left in between. Looked up from germline, CDR1 is KGHSH and CDR2 is LQKENI. This CDR3 spans 11 amino acids. The CDR3 is CASSPVGEQFF. CDR3 nucleotides: TGTGCCAGCTCACCAGTCGGTGAGCAGTTCTTC.

This clonotype was detected only a few times. J is TRBJ1-1 and V is TRBV12-3 or TRBV12-4; the D gene is possibly TRBD1 (6 bases). V was shortened by 8 bases and J by 6 bases, with 13 bases between the two germline ends. The CDR3 is 12 residues long. The CDR3: CASVPGGPEAFF. CDR3 bases: TGTGCCAGCGTTCCGGGGGGCCCTGAAGCTTTCTTT.

There are many counts of this clonotype. The chain recombines TRBV6-2 or TRBV6-3 with TRBJ2-7, with 7 bases identical to TRBD1. The CDR3 has 14 residues. The junction had 9 bases not matched to a gene; V was cut back by 7 bases and J by 3 bases. Germline V gives CDR1 MNHEY, CDR2 SVGEGT. CDR3 residues: CASTRDSKNYEQYF. CDR3 sequence (DNA): TGTGCCAGCACCCGGGACAGTAAAAACTACGAGCAGTACTTC.

In its sample, this clonotype was seen a few times. This sequence joins TRBV9 and TRBJ2-3; TRBD2 is a possible D gene (6 bases). This CDR3 contains 13 residues. Germline V gives CDR1 SGDLS, CDR2 YYNGEE. The V and J ends lost 3 bases and 6 bases respectively, with 11 bases between them. This CDR3 is CASSAAGRDTQYF. The CDR3 bases are TGTGCCAGCAGCGCCGCGGGAAGGGATACGCAGTATTTT. The entire variable domain, with the rest obtained from reference TRBV9 and TRBJ2-3, is as follows: DSGVTQTPKHLITATGQRVTLRCSPRSGDLSVYWYQQSLDQGLQFLIQYYNGEERAKGNILERFSAQQFPDLHSELNLSSLELGDSALYFCASSAAGRDTQYFGPGTRLTVL.

This clonotype was observed a handful of times. This chain links TRBV12-5 with TRBJ1-2, with D unclear. Germline lookup yields CDR1 LGHNT and CDR2 FRNRAP. The germline V and J ends were trimmed by 8 bases and 6 bases, with 10 bases remaining between them. The CDR3 is 11 amino acids. CDR3 amino acids: CASSLSNGYTF. CDR3 bases: TGTGCTAGTAGTCTATCGAATGGCTACACCTTC.

The sample holds many counts of this clonotype. The chain links TRBV7-9 to TRBJ2-1, with TRBD1 identical over 8 bases. Losses at the gene ends were 0 bases for V and 7 bases for J; bases not matched to a gene: 8. There are 16 residues in the CDR3. Germline-derived CDR1 and CDR2 are SEHNR and FQNEAQ (reference sequence). The CDR3 DNA reads TGTGCCAGCAGCTTAGCGCGACAGGGGATCGGAAATGAGCAGTTCTTC. It translates to CASSLARQGIGNEQFF.

This clonotype was observed at least ten times. This chain links TRBV9 with TRBJ2-1; 7 bases are a match to TRBD2. The CDR3 has 16 residues. The germline V gene encodes CDR1 SGDLS and CDR2 YYNGEE. V gave up 0 bases and J gave up 3 bases; unmatched junction bases: 6. For the CDR3, the DNA is TGTGCCAGCAGCGTAGGGGGAGGGGCGAACTACAATGAGCAGTTCTTC. Translated: CASSVGGGANYNEQFF.

This clonotype was observed at least ten times. The chain carries TRBV7-2 and TRBJ2-1; TRBD2 agrees at 11 bases. Germline V gene data show CDR1 as SGHTA and CDR2 as FQGNSA. The CDR3 sequence is 17 residues long. With V trimmed by 5 bases and J by 7 bases, 13 bases remained unmatched. In nucleotides, the CDR3 is TGTGCCAGCAGCATCGGACTAGCGGGCCAGATGAGGAATGAGCAGTTCTTC. It encodes CASSIGLAGQMRNEQFF.